This TCR beta chain was captured by sequencing in a study of T cells in Graves' hyperthyroidism and ophthalmopathy. Study-level points and caveats: Before onset, by a median of around six months, the model predicted ophthalmopathy.

What was amplified from RNA transcripts were TCR beta CDR3 regions. The primer set for the first-round RT-PCR of the TCR CDR3 was HTBI. TCRdb itself ran the multiplex PCR reads through MiXCR, one entry per CDR3 protein. The sample holds under 400,000 distinct CDR3 sequences; around a sixth are singletons and the top ten take 15% to 19%. Concerning this clonotype: What it binds is not known. The junction does not match germline at one end; this may be a read error.

Sequencing was carried out using blood. The origin of this receptor is a woman in her thirties or forties with Graves' ophthalmopathy.

Written as DNA, the CDR3 is TGTGCCAACAGCCTCACACGACAGGCCGCGAACACCGGGGAGCTGTTTTTT. Protein product: CANSLTRQAANTGELFF. J is TRBJ2-2 and V is TRBV11-2, with TRBD1 as a possible D gene (6 bases). The CDR3 totals 17 residues. Germline CDR1 SGHAT, CDR2 FQNNGV.